Shown below are 10 T cell receptor beta chains from a single sample sequenced in a study of cytomegalovirus exposure and HLA in healthy donors. The PCR used 60 Vbeta and 13 Jbeta primers. Profiling relied on immunoSEQ multiplex PCR, and the TCRdb table lists in-frame clones only, not all of them. The sample includes 120,000 to 150,000 clones, around 79% of them seen just once. Sample: PBMCs. The receptors here all came from a man aged 18 to 29 in good health and CMV-seronegative.

This chain uses TRBV30 with TRBJ1-4; D is unclear. V lost 0 bases and J lost 12, with 11 bases in between. There are 12 residues in the CDR3. The germline V gene encodes CDR1 GTSNPN and CDR2 SVGIG (reference sequence). The CDR3 here is CAWSVFGEELFF. CDR3 DNA: TGTGCCTGGAGTGTTTTTGGGGAGGAACTGTTTTTT.

This clone was seen only once. V gene TRBV14 combines with J gene TRBJ2-1; 9 nucleotides line up with TRBD1. The CDR3 is made up of 15 amino acids. Germline values: CDR1 SGHDN, CDR2 FVKESK. J gave up 6 bases and V 4 bases, and 7 bases lay outside the gene matches. The CDR3 is CASSPRTGAPNEQFF. Here the CDR3 DNA reads TGTGCCAGCAGCCCCAGGACAGGGGCCCCCAATGAGCAGTTCTTC. The whole variable domain, remainder taken from reference TRBV14 and TRBJ2-1, is EAGVTQFPSHSVIEKGQTVTLRCDPISGHDNLYWYRRVMGKEIKFLLHFVKESKQDESGMPNNRFLAERTGGTYSTLKVQPAELEDSGVYFCASSPRTGAPNEQFFGPGTRLTVL.

This clone has just one count. The chain is built from TRBV5-1 and TRBJ1-4, with 8 positions matching TRBD1. The CDR3 covers 14 residues. Germline V gene sequence: CDR1 SGHRS, CDR2 YFSETQ. With V trimmed by 5 bases and J by 6 bases, 6 bases remained unmatched. This CDR3 is CASRMPGQDEKLFF. DNA of the CDR3: TGCGCCAGCAGGATGCCGGGACAGGATGAAAAACTGTTTTTT.

The chain recombines TRBV4-1 with TRBJ2-5; D is possibly TRBD2 (5 bases). The V end lost 0 bases, the J end lost 4 bases, and 15 bases lay between the germline ends. The CDR3 covers 16 residues. Per the germline V gene, CDR1 is MGHRA and CDR2 is YSYEKL. The CDR3 sequence: CASSQERLAIGETQYF. CDR3 nucleotides: TGCGCCAGCAGCCAAGAACGTCTAGCCATAGGAGAGACCCAGTACTTC.

The CDR3 sequence: CASSLDPLGYTF. The CDR3, as DNA: TGTGCCAGCAGCTTAGACCCCCTAGGTTACACCTTC. V is TRBV7-2 and J is TRBJ1-2; D uncertain. The CDR3 has 12 residues. Germline V gene lookup returns CDR1 SGHTA and CDR2 FQGNSA. V shed 1 base and J shed 11 bases, with 11 bases lying between them.

The V and J genes are TRBV7-9 and TRBJ2-1, with TRBD2 matching 11 bases. The CDR3 has 16 amino acids. Unmatched junction bases numbered 6, after V lost 4 bases and J lost 4 bases. Germline-derived CDR1 and CDR2 are SEHNR and FQNEAQ (reference sequence). As DNA, the CDR3 is TGTGCCAGCAGCTCACTCACTAGCGGGGGTTACAATGAGCAGTTCTTC. Amino acids: CASSSLTSGGYNEQFF.

This chain connects TRBV6-4 to TRBJ1-1; D is perhaps TRBD1 (5 bases). The CDR3 extends over 14 amino acids. Trimming took 6 bases from V and 2 from J, leaving 13 bases between them. Per germline, CDR1 MRHNA and CDR2 SNTAGT. The CDR3 region is CASRGGYANTEAFF. DNA of the CDR3: TGTGCCAGCAGGGGGGGGTACGCAAACACTGAAGCTTTCTTT.

The chain has TRBV2 and TRBJ2-7, with 10 nucleotides matching TRBD1. The CDR3 contains 15 residues. Germline V gene sequence: CDR1 SNHLY, CDR2 FYNNEI. V lost 3 bases to trimming and J lost 4 bases; unmatched junction nucleotides: 6. In DNA form, the CDR3 reads TGTGCCAGCAGTGAGGGGGGGACAGGGGAGTACGAGCAGTACTTC. This gives the protein CASSEGGTGEYEQYF. Combining the CDR3 with reference TRBV2 and TRBJ2-7 gives the whole variable domain EPEVTQTPSHQVTQMGQEVILRCVPISNHLYFYWYRQILGQKVEFLVSFYNNEISEKSEIFDDQFSVERPDGSNFTLKIRSTKLEDSAMYFCASSEGGTGEYEQYFGPGTRLTVT.

In its sample, this clone was seen once. In DNA, the CDR3 is TGTGCCAGCAGTTACCGGACTGAAGCTTTCTTT. This gives the protein CASSYRTEAFF. This chain links TRBV6-5 with TRBJ1-1; D ambiguous. The germline CDR1 and CDR2 sequences are MNHEY and SVGAGI. The V gene lost 2 bases and the J gene lost 5 bases, with 3 bases spanning the gap. This CDR3 is 11 amino acids long.

This chain uses TRBV6-6 with TRBJ2-5; D is possibly TRBD1 (5 bases). Germline V lookup: CDR1 MNHNY, CDR2 SVGAGI (reference sequence). Trimming cost V 2 bases and J 4 bases, with 11 bases left between them. The CDR3 consists of 14 residues. CDR3: CASSYAGPPETQYF. The CDR3 DNA sequence: TGTGCCAGCAGTTACGCAGGGCCCCCAGAGACCCAGTACTTC.